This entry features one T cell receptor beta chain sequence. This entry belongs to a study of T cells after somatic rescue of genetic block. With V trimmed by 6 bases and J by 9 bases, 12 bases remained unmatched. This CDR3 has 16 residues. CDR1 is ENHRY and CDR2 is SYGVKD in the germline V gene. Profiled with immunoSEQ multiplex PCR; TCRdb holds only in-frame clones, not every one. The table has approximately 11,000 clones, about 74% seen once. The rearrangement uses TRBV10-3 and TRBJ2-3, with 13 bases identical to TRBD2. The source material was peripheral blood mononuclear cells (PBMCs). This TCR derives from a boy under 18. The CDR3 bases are TGTGCCATCAGCGGTACTAGCGGGAGGGCCGTGGGGACGCAGTATTTT. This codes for CAISGTSGRAVGTQYF.